What follows are 22 T cell receptor beta chains derived from one specimen sequenced in a study of blood T cell repertoires in COVID-19. Assay: immunoSEQ multiplex PCR; the TCRdb copy retains only in-frame clones and omits some. The table lists 120,000 to 150,000 clones, around 89% of them singletons. The specimen sequenced was PBMCs or T cells enriched from blood (not recorded which). These receptors all stem from a woman aged 25-40 years with acute COVID-19.

This chain links TRBV25-1 with TRBJ1-4; D gene uncertain. Trimming left V 6 bases short and J 0 bases short, with 8 bases between. Looked up from germline, CDR1 is MGHDK and CDR2 is SYGVNS. The CDR3 is 14 residues long. The CDR3 is CASSAGTTNEKLFF. DNA of the CDR3: TGTGCCAGCAGCGCCGGGACAACTAATGAAAAACTGTTTTTT.

The J gene is TRBJ2-3, the V gene TRBV11-1; 8 bases line up with TRBD1. Trimming removed 2 bases from V and 1 base from J; junction bases left unmatched: 5. The CDR3 covers 16 residues. Germline CDR1 and CDR2: SGHAT and FQDESV (reference sequence). Here the CDR3 reads CASSLLVTGGTDTQYF. The CDR3 DNA reads as TGTGCCAGCAGCTTACTTGTGACAGGGGGCACAGATACGCAGTATTTT.

CDR3 loop: CASSYSRVVETQYF. The CDR3, as DNA: TGTGCCAGCAGTTACTCGCGGGTGGTAGAGACCCAGTACTTC. J is TRBJ2-5 and V is TRBV6-5; D is perhaps TRBD2 (5 bases). V lost 0 bases and J 4 bases, leaving 9 bases between the germline ends. The CDR3 has 14 amino acids. CDR1 is MNHEY and CDR2 is SVGAGI in the germline V gene.

About this clone itself: Other DNA sequences in the sample encode the same CDR3. This chain uses TRBV28 with TRBJ2-7; perhaps TRBD1 as D (6 bases). Germline assignment: CDR1 MDHEN and CDR2 SYDVKM. The CDR3 length is 14 residues. V gave up 4 bases and J gave up 1 base, with 11 bases separating them. The CDR3: CASSSPGQSYEQYF. In DNA, the CDR3 is TGTGCCAGCAGTTCCCCCGGACAGTCCTACGAGCAGTACTTC.

This chain uses TRBV4-2 with TRBJ2-7, with no clear D. CDR3 length: 13 amino acids. Germline CDR1 is LGHNA and CDR2 is YNFKEQ. Trimming cost V 1 base and J 1 base, with 5 bases left between them. The DNA for the CDR3 is TGTGCCAGCAGCCAAGCCTTTTCCTACGAGCAGTACTTC. Translating gives CASSQAFSYEQYF.

J is TRBJ2-3 and V is TRBV19, with TRBD2 matching over 10 bases. This CDR3 is 16 amino acids long. Germline V gives CDR1 LNHDA, CDR2 SQIVND (reference sequence). The trim removed 0 bases at V and 8 bases at J, leaving 8 bases unmatched. The CDR3 is CASSIDLGLASGTQYF. The CDR3 DNA sequence: TGTGCCAGTAGTATAGATCTGGGACTAGCGTCTGGTACGCAGTATTTT. Full variable domain (outside the CDR3, taken from reference TRBV19 and TRBJ2-3): DGGITQSPKYLFRKEGQNVTLSCEQNLNHDAMYWYRQDPGQGLRLIYYSQIVNDFQKGDIAEGYSVSREKKESFPLTVTSAQKNPTAFYLCASSIDLGLASGTQYFGPGTRLTVL.

V is TRBV7-9 and J is TRBJ2-1; maybe TRBD1 (6 bases). The germline CDR1 and CDR2 sequences are SEHNR and FQNEAQ (reference sequence). The CDR3 is 13 residues long. V was clipped by 8 bases and J by 9 bases, with 17 bases between them. CDR3 in DNA: TGTGCCAGCTGCCGACAGGAAGCCGGTGAGCAGTTCTTC. Protein: CASCRQEAGEQFF.

The V gene is TRBV27, the J gene TRBJ1-1; 8 nucleotides align to TRBD1. The CDR3 has 14 amino acids. The germline V gene encodes CDR1 MNHEY and CDR2 SMNVEV (reference sequence). V was pared by 3 bases and J by 3 bases, with 3 bases of the junction left unmatched. Here the CDR3 DNA reads TGTGCCAGCAGTTTCACAGGGGGGCACACTGAAGCTTTCTTT. Its translation is CASSFTGGHTEAFF.

The chain joins TRBV30 to TRBJ1-6; D unclear. This CDR3 contains 14 residues. Germline CDR1 and CDR2: GTSNPN and SVGIG (reference sequence). V lost 2 bases and J 3 bases, leaving 8 bases between the germline ends. The CDR3 DNA sequence: TGTGCCTGGAGTCTGGGGAGCTATAATTCACCCCTCCACTTT. Protein: CAWSLGSYNSPLHF.

This clone was observed a single time. This chain links TRBV27 with TRBJ1-4; D unresolved. Germline lookup yields CDR1 MNHEY and CDR2 SMNVEV (reference sequence). CDR3 length: 16 amino acids. V lost 7 bases to trimming and J lost 0 bases, with 15 bases between them. The CDR3 reads CASNSRRETTNEKLFF. CDR3 in DNA: TGTGCCAGCAACTCAAGGAGGGAGACAACTAATGAAAAACTGTTTTTT.

This sequence joins TRBV30 and TRBJ1-5; D is ambiguous. The CDR3 is made up of 14 amino acids. Trimming removed 3 bases from V and 2 bases from J, with 11 bases in between. Germline CDR1 reads GTSNPN; CDR2 reads SVGIG (reference sequence). DNA for the CDR3: TGTGCCTGGAGCGAACCTATAGGCAATCAGCCCCAGCATTTT. It translates to CAWSEPIGNQPQHF.

This chain uses TRBV7-9 with TRBJ2-7; 8 bases map to TRBD2. The CDR3 is 15 residues long. Germline CDR1 is SEHNR and CDR2 is FQNEAQ (reference sequence). The V segment lost 1 base and the J segment 3 bases; nucleotides outside the gene matches: 5. CDR3 sequence: CASSLGAGGLYEQYF. The DNA for the CDR3 is TGTGCCAGCAGCTTAGGGGCGGGAGGACTCTACGAGCAGTACTTC.

Of note for this clone: Other DNA sequences of this sample code for an identical CDR3. The J gene is TRBJ1-2, the V gene TRBV28, with D possibly TRBD1 on 5 matching bases. The V gene's germline CDR1 is MDHEN and CDR2 SYDVKM. V shed 2 bases and J shed 4 bases, with 5 bases lying between them. CDR3 length: 12 residues. The DNA of the CDR3 is TGTGCCAGCAGTTTAAGGGGCTATGGCTACACCTTC. Its translation is CASSLRGYGYTF.

The chain links TRBV29-1 to TRBJ2-7; TRBD1 matches at 7 bases. V was clipped by 6 bases and J by 2 bases; unmatched bases: 4. The length of the CDR3 is 12 residues. In germline, CDR1 is SQVTM, CDR2 ANQGSEA. The DNA for the CDR3 is TGCAGCGTGGGGACAGAGACCTACGAGCAGTACTTC. It is translated as CSVGTETYEQYF.

V is TRBV19 and J is TRBJ2-2; D might be TRBD1 (6 bases). The CDR3 runs to 14 residues. Germline assignment: CDR1 LNHDA and CDR2 SQIVND (reference sequence). Trimming left V 4 bases short and J 6 bases short, with 12 bases between. As DNA, the CDR3 is TGTGCCAGTAGTACCATATCAGGGGCCGGGGAGCTGTTTTTT. Translation gives CASSTISGAGELFF.

The V gene is TRBV2, the J gene TRBJ2-7, with 7 nucleotides matching TRBD1. Per the germline V gene, CDR1 is SNHLY and CDR2 is FYNNEI. V was pared by 9 bases and J by 3 bases, with 11 bases of the junction left unmatched. The CDR3 is 14 residues long. The CDR3 DNA sequence: TGTGCCAGTGACGGAGACAGGGACCACTACGAGCAGTACTTC. Protein product: CASDGDRDHYEQYF.

The CDR3 sequence: CATSSSFEGGRDNEQFF. CDR3 nucleotide sequence: TGTGCCACCAGCAGTTCCTTTGAGGGAGGGAGGGACAATGAGCAGTTCTTC. The chain links TRBV15 to TRBJ2-1; TRBD2 matches 7 bases. V was clipped by 3 bases and J by 5 bases; unmatched bases: 13. The CDR3 length is 17 residues. The germline V gene encodes CDR1 LNHNV and CDR2 YYDKDF (reference sequence).

The chain is built from TRBV7-6 and TRBJ1-5; no firm D call. The CDR3 has 13 amino acids. The germline CDR1 and CDR2 sequences are SGHVS and FNYEAQ. Trimming took off 2 bases at V and 6 bases at J, with 8 bases between the two ends. The CDR3 sequence: CASSLWEGQPQHF. The CDR3, as DNA: TGTGCCAGCAGCTTATGGGAGGGTCAGCCCCAGCATTTT.

The chain combines TRBV7-2 with TRBJ1-4; D is undetermined. The ends were cut back, 1 base at V and 0 bases at J, with 12 bases in the middle. This CDR3 has 17 amino acids. From germline, CDR1 is SGHTA and CDR2 FQGNSA. The CDR3 DNA reads as TGTGCCAGCAGCTTAGTGTTCACCCGGGCAACTAATGAAAAACTGTTTTTT. Translating it yields CASSLVFTRATNEKLFF.

This chain joins TRBV13 and TRBJ2-1; the match to TRBD1 covers 8 bases. The V gene end was trimmed by 3 bases and the J gene end by 8 bases; junction bases not matched to a gene: 3. There are 13 residues in the CDR3. In germline, CDR1 is PRHDT, CDR2 FYEKMQ (reference sequence). The CDR3 bases are TGTGCCAGCAGCTTGCAGGGGGCTTATGAGCAGTTCTTC. Its protein product is CASSLQGAYEQFF.

V and J are TRBV6-5 and TRBJ2-1; TRBD2 matches 8 bases. Unmatched junction bases numbered 7, after V lost 5 bases and J lost 4 bases. This CDR3 contains 15 residues. Germline CDR1 MNHEY, CDR2 SVGAGI. CDR3 bases: TGTGCCAGCAGTCCTACTAGCGGAGATTACAATGAGCAGTTCTTC. Translation gives CASSPTSGDYNEQFF.

The chain employs TRBV5-3 and TRBJ2-2, with D maybe TRBD2 (6 bases). TRBV5-3 is an ORF, and what it does is uncertain. The CDR3 consists of 15 residues. V shed 4 bases and J shed 9 bases, with 19 bases lying between them. The CDR3 reads CARSPEISGGRELFF. The CDR3 bases are TGTGCCAGAAGCCCCGAGATTAGTGGGGGGAGGGAGCTGTTTTTT.